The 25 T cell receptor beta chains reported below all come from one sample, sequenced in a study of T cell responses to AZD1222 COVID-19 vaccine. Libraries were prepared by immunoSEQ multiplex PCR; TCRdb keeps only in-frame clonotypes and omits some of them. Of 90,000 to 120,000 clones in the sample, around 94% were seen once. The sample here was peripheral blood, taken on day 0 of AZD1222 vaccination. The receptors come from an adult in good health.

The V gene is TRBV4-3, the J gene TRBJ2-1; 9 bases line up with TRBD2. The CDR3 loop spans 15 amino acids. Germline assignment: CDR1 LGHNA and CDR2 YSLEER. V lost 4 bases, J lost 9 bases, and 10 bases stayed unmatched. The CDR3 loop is CASSPQAGGPGEQFF. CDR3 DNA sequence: TGCGCCAGCAGCCCCCAGGCGGGGGGGCCAGGTGAGCAGTTCTTC.

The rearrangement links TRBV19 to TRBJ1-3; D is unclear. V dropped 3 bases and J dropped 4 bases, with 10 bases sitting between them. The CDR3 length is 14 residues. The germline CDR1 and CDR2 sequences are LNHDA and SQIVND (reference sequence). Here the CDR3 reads CASSIGVAGNTIYF. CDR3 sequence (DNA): TGTGCCAGTAGTATTGGGGTAGCCGGAAACACCATATATTTT.

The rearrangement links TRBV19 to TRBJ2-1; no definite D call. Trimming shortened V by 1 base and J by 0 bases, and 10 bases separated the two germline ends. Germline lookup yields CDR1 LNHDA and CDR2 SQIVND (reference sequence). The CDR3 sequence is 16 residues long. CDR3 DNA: TGTGCCAGTAGTATAGGGCCAGCAGGCTCCTACAATGAGCAGTTCTTC. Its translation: CASSIGPAGSYNEQFF.

CDR3 coding DNA: TGTGCCAGCAGGCGGGACAGGGCGCAAAACAATGAGCAGTTCTTC. Translating it yields CASRRDRAQNNEQFF. The chain recombines TRBV6-5 with TRBJ2-1; 9 positions agree with TRBD1. V was pared by 6 bases and J by 5 bases, with 8 bases of the junction left unmatched. Germline CDR1 is MNHEY and CDR2 is SVGAGI. CDR3 length equals 15 residues.

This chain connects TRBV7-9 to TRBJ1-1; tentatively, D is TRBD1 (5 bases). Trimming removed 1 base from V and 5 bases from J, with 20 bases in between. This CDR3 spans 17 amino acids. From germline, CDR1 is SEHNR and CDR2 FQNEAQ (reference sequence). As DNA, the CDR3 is TGTGCCAGCAGCTTAGTAGGGGCAGGGCGTCAGGCGACTGAAGCTTTCTTT. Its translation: CASSLVGAGRQATEAFF.

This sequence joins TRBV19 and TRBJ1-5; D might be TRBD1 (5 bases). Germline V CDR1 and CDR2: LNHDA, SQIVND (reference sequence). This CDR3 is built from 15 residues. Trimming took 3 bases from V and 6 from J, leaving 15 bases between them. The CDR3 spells CASSIGQSVGQPQHF. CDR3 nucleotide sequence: TGTGCCAGTAGTATTGGACAAAGCGTTGGTCAGCCCCAGCATTTT.

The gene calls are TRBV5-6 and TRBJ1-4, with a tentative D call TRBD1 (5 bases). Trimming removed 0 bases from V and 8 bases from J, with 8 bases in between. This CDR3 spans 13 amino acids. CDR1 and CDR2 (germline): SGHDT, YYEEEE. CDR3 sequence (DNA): TGTGCCAGCAGCTTGGTGGGGGACGAAAAACTGTTTTTT. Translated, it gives CASSLVGDEKLFF.

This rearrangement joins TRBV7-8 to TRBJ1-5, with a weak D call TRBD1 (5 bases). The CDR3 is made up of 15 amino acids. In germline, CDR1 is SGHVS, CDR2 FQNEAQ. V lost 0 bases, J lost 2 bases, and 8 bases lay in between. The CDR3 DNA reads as TGTGCCAGCAGCTTAGCCGGGGGAGGCAATCAGCCCCAGCATTTT. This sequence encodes CASSLAGGGNQPQHF.

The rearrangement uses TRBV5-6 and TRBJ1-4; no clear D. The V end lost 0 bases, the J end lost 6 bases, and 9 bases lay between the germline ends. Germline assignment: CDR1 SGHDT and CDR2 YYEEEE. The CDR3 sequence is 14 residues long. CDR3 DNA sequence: TGTGCCAGCAGCTTGGACACGGATTATGAAAAACTGTTTTTT. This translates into CASSLDTDYEKLFF. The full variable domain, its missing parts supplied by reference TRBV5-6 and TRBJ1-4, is DAGVTQSPTHLIKTRGQQVTLRCSPKSGHDTVSWYQQALGQGPQFIFQYYEEEERQRGNFPDRFSGHQFPNYSSELNVNALLLGDSALYLCASSLDTDYEKLFFGSGTQLSVL.

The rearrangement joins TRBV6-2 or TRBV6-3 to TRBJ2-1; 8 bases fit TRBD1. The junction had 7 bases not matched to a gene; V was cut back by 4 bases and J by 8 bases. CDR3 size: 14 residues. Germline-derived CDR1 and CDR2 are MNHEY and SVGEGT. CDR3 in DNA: TGTGCCAGCAGTTTCCAGGGGGCTAGGGATGAGCAGTTCTTC. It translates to CASSFQGARDEQFF.

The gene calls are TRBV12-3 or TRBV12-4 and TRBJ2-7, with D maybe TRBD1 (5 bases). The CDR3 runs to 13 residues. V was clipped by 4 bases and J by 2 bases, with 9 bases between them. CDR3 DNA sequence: TGTGCCAGCAGTTCCGAAGGGGCCTACGAGCAGTACTTC. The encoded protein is CASSSEGAYEQYF.

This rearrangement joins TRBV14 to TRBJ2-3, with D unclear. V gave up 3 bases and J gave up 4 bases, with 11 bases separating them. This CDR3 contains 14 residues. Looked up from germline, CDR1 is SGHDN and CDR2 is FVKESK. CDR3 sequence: CASSQTWVADTQYF. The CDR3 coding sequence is TGTGCCAGCAGCCAGACGTGGGTCGCAGATACGCAGTATTTT.

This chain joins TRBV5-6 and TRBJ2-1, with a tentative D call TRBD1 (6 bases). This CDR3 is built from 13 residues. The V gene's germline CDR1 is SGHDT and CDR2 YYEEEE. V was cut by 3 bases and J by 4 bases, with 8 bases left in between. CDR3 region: CASSSTGYNEQFF. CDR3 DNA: TGTGCCAGCAGCTCTACAGGGTACAATGAGCAGTTCTTC.

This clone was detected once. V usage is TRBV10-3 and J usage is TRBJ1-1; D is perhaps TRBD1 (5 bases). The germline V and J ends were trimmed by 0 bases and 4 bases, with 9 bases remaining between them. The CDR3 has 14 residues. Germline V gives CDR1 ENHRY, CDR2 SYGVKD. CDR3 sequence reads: CAISESTGVTEAFF. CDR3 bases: TGTGCCATCAGTGAGTCTACGGGGGTCACTGAAGCTTTCTTT.

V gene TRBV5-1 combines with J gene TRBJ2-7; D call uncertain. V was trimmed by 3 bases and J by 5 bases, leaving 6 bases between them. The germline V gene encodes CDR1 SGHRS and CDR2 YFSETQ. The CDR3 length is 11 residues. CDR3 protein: CASSSPNEQYF. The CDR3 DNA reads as TGCGCCAGCAGCTCACCCAACGAGCAGTACTTC.

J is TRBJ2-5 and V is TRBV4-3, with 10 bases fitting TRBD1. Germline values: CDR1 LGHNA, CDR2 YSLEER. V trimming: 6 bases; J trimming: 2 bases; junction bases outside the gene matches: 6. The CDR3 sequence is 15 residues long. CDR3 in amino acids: CASSPGTGDQETQYF. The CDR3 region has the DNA TGCGCCAGCAGTCCCGGGACAGGGGATCAAGAGACCCAGTACTTC.

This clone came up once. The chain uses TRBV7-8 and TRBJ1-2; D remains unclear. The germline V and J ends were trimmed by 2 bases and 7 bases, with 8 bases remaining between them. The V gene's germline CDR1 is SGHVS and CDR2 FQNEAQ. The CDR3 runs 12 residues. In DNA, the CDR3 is TGTGCCAGCAGCTTATCGGAGGCTGGCTACACCTTC. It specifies CASSLSEAGYTF.

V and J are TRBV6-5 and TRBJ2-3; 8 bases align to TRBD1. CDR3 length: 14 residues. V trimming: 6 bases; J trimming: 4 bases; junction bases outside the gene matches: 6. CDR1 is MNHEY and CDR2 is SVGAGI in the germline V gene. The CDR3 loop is CASRPDRVSDTQYF. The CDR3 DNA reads TGTGCCAGCAGACCGGACAGGGTTTCAGATACGCAGTATTTT.

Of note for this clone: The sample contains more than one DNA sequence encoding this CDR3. As DNA, the CDR3 is TGTGCCAGCAGTTTAGGGACTGAAGCTTTCTTT. Amino acid sequence: CASSLGTEAFF. This rearrangement joins TRBV28 to TRBJ1-1; D remains ambiguous. CDR1 is MDHEN and CDR2 is SYDVKM in the germline V gene. V was clipped by 2 bases and J by 5 bases, with 3 bases between them. This CDR3 comprises 11 residues.

The CDR3 loop is CASSPSRGGGSTEAFF. CDR3 DNA: TGTGCCAGTAGTCCGTCCAGGGGTGGAGGGAGCACTGAAGCTTTCTTT. The chain uses TRBV19 and TRBJ1-1; tentatively, D is TRBD1 (6 bases). CDR3 length: 16 amino acids. CDR1 is LNHDA and CDR2 is SQIVND in the germline V gene (reference sequence). V lost 5 bases to trimming and J lost 4 bases, with 20 bases between them.

The CDR3 loop reads CASKFSADYEQYF. As DNA, the CDR3 is TGTGCCAGCAAATTTAGCGCCGACTACGAGCAGTACTTC. This rearrangement joins TRBV14 to TRBJ2-7; weak D call: TRBD2 (5 bases). Germline V gene data show CDR1 as SGHDN and CDR2 as FVKESK. V gave up 7 bases and J gave up 3 bases, with 13 bases separating them. The CDR3 totals 13 residues.

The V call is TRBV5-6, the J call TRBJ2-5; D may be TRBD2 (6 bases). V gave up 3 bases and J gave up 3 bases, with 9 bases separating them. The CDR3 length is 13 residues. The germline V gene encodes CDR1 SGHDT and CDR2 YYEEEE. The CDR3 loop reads CASSSWGEETQYF. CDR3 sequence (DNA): TGTGCCAGCAGCTCCTGGGGGGAAGAGACCCAGTACTTC.

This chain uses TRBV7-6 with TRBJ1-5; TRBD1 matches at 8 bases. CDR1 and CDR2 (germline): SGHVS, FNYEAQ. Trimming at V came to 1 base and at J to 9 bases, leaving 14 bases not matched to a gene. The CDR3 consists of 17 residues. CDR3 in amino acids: CASSLGLGNRGGSPQHF. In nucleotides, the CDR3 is TGTGCCAGCAGCTTAGGTCTCGGTAACAGGGGGGGGTCGCCCCAGCATTTT. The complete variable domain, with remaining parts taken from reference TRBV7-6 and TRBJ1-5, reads GAGVSQSPRYKVTKRGQDVALRCDPISGHVSLYWYRQALGQGPEFLTYFNYEAQQDKSGLPNDRFSAERPEGSISTLTIQRTEQRDSAMYRCASSLGLGNRGGSPQHFGDGTRLSIL.

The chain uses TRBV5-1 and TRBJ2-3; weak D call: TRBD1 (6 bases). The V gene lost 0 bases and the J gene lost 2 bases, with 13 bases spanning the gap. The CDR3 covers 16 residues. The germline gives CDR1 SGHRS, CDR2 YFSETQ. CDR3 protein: CASSLEEDSDTDTQYF. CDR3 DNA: TGCGCCAGCAGCTTGGAAGAGGACAGTGACACAGATACGCAGTATTTT.

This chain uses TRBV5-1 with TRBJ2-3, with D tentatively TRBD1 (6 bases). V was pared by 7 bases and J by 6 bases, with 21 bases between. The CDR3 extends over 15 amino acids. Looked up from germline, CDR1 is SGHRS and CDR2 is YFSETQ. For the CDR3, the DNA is TGCGCCAGCTGTGGGACATTACCTCTGGGGGATACGCAGTATTTT. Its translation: CASCGTLPLGDTQYF. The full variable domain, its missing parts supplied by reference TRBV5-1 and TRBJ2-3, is KAGVTQTPRYLIKTRGQQVTLSCSPISGHRSVSWYQQTPGQGLQFLFEYFSETQRNKGNFPGRFSGRQFSNSRSEMNVSTLELGDSALYLCASCGTLPLGDTQYFGPGTRLTVL.